Shown below are 14 T cell receptor beta chains from a single sample sequenced in a study of T cell repertoires in cytomegalovirus infection. TCRdb used MiXCR to reprocess the reads, holding one entry per CDR3 protein. The repertoire consists of about 240,000 distinct CDR3 sequences, with around 6.4% occurring once and the leading ten covering more than 5.5%. Specimen: PBMCs. The receptors originated from a human donor in good health (CMV status not recorded). Some clones in this sample may be carry-over from other donors' samples.

There are many counts of this clonotype. The chain uses TRBV28 and TRBJ1-4, with a possible D match to TRBD1 (6 bases). Germline CDR1 reads MDHEN; CDR2 reads SYDVKM. This CDR3 contains 15 residues. The V gene lost 4 bases and the J gene lost 3 bases, with 12 bases spanning the gap. The DNA of the CDR3 is TGTGCCAGCAGTTGGTTGGACAGCTCTAATGAAAAACTGTTTTTT. Its translation: CASSWLDSSNEKLFF.

This clonotype has a count of ten or more. The V gene is TRBV7-2, the J gene TRBJ1-2, with 7 nucleotides matching TRBD1. Germline V CDR1 and CDR2: SGHTA, FQGNSA. J lost 6 bases, V lost 5 bases, and 9 bases had no gene match. The CDR3 sequence is 14 residues long. The CDR3 sequence: CASSPRQGLDGYTF. In nucleotides, the CDR3 is TGTGCCAGCAGCCCACGACAGGGCTTGGATGGCTACACCTTC.

Many counts were recorded for this clonotype. The chain employs TRBV9 and TRBJ2-1; 10 bases are a match to TRBD2. CDR3 length: 16 residues. Germline V CDR1 and CDR2: SGDLS, YYNGEE. V lost 0 bases and J lost 7; bases outside the gene matches: 7. CDR3: CASSVASGGPRNEQFF. Here the CDR3 DNA reads TGTGCCAGCAGCGTAGCTAGCGGGGGCCCGAGAAATGAGCAGTTCTTC.

This clonotype was counted a few times. The rearrangement uses TRBV12-3 or TRBV12-4 and TRBJ1-6; D remains unclear. The CDR3 sequence is 14 residues long. The V end was cut by 7 bases, the J end by 10 bases, with 17 bases between. The CDR3 bases are TGTGCCAGCACCATGGCAGGATTAAGATCACCCCTCCACTTT. This encodes CASTMAGLRSPLHF.

This clonotype showed up many times. An end of the junction does not agree with germline; a read error may underlie this. V is TRBV7-9 and J is TRBJ1-5; 9 bases are a match to TRBD1. There are 12 residues in the CDR3. Germline CDR1 is SEHNR and CDR2 is FQNEAQ (reference sequence). CDR3 coding DNA: TGTGCCAGCAGCACCGGGACAGGGCGGGTGGATTTT. This sequence encodes CASSTGTGRVDF.

This clonotype has a count of ten or more. V and J are TRBV7-2 and TRBJ1-6, with D possibly being TRBD1 (5 bases). Trimming pared 2 bases from V and 6 bases from J, leaving 11 bases between. The CDR3 has 15 residues. The germline gives CDR1 SGHTA, CDR2 FQGNSA. Written as DNA, the CDR3 is TGTGCCAGCAGCTTATGGGGGACGTCTAATTCACCCCTCCACTTT. As protein: CASSLWGTSNSPLHF.

Ten or more counts support this clonotype. This chain links TRBV6-5 with TRBJ2-5; no reliable D call. Deletions cut 5 bases from V and 2 bases from J, with 15 bases between. CDR1 MNHEY and CDR2 SVGAGI come from the germline V gene. The CDR3 has 15 amino acids. CDR3 protein: CASSPFPGSQETQYF. As DNA, the CDR3 is TGTGCCAGCAGTCCCTTTCCGGGTTCACAAGAGACCCAGTACTTC.

This clonotype was found many times. The rearrangement joins TRBV20-1 to TRBJ2-2, with D possibly being TRBD1 (5 bases). The CDR3 is made up of 14 amino acids. Trimming removed 3 bases from V and 1 base from J, with 9 bases in between. Looked up from germline, CDR1 is DFQATT and CDR2 is SNEGSKA (reference sequence). The chain's CDR3 is CSARGHLNTGELFF. The CDR3, as DNA: TGCAGTGCTAGGGGGCACCTGAACACCGGGGAGCTGTTTTTT.

This clonotype was seen repeatedly, ten times or more. The rearrangement uses TRBV7-3 and TRBJ2-7; 8 nucleotides align to TRBD1. Germline values: CDR1 SGHTA, CDR2 FQGTGA. V lost 5 bases and J lost 4; bases outside the gene matches: 10. The CDR3 runs 15 residues. The CDR3 region has the DNA TGTGCCAGCAGCCCTAGTGGACAGGGTGGATACGAGCAGTACTTC. It yields the protein CASSPSGQGGYEQYF.

This clonotype has ten or more counts. This chain joins TRBV28 and TRBJ1-2; possibly TRBD1 for D (6 bases). CDR1 is MDHEN, CDR2 SYDVKM, per germline. The CDR3 length is 17 residues. Trimming shortened V by 2 bases and J by 4 bases, and 20 bases separated the two germline ends. CDR3 loop: CASSLVAGATRTYGYTF. The CDR3, as DNA: TGTGCCAGCAGTTTAGTCGCAGGGGCTACCAGAACCTATGGCTACACCTTC.

The chain has TRBV19 and TRBJ1-1; no reliable D call. Germline V gives CDR1 LNHDA, CDR2 SQIVND (reference sequence). CDR3 length equals 15 residues. V shed 5 bases and J shed 1 base, with 14 bases lying between them. CDR3 DNA: TGTGCCAGTAGTGTTAGCTCCGGACGGAACACTGAAGCTTTCTTT. Encoded protein: CASSVSSGRNTEAFF.

This clonotype was recorded at least ten times. The V call is TRBV29-1, the J call TRBJ2-2, with a possible D match to TRBD1 (6 bases). This CDR3 comprises 14 residues. CDR1 is SQVTM and CDR2 is ANQGSEA in the germline V gene. The ends were cut back, 4 bases at V and 4 bases at J, with 13 bases in the middle. The CDR3 nucleotides are TGCAGCGTTGGGGACAAGGCCTTCACCGGGGAGCTGTTTTTT. This gives the protein CSVGDKAFTGELFF.

This clonotype was seen a few times. The V and J genes are TRBV5-5 and TRBJ2-3; D unresolved. Trimming pared 0 bases from V and 5 bases from J, leaving 4 bases between. This CDR3 region has 12 residues. The germline V gene has CDR1 SGHKS and CDR2 YYEKEE (reference sequence). CDR3 bases: TGTGCCAGCAGCTTGGGGATAGATACGCAGTATTTT. Translation gives CASSLGIDTQYF. Full variable domain (rest looked up from reference TRBV5-5 and TRBJ2-3): DAGVTQSPTHLIKTRGQQVTLRCSPISGHKSVSWYQQVLGQGPQFIFQYYEKEERGRGNFPDRFSARQFPNYSSELNVNALLLGDSALYLCASSLGIDTQYFGPGTRLTVL.

This clonotype occurred many times. The genes are TRBV7-2 and TRBJ1-5, with D perhaps matching TRBD1 (5 bases). Per germline, CDR1 SGHTA and CDR2 FQGNSA. CDR3 length: 15 residues. Trimming pared 1 base from V and 3 bases from J, leaving 10 bases between. CDR3 in DNA: TGTGCCAGCAGCTTAGATGGGACGGTCAATCAGCCCCAGCATTTT. Translated, it gives CASSLDGTVNQPQHF.